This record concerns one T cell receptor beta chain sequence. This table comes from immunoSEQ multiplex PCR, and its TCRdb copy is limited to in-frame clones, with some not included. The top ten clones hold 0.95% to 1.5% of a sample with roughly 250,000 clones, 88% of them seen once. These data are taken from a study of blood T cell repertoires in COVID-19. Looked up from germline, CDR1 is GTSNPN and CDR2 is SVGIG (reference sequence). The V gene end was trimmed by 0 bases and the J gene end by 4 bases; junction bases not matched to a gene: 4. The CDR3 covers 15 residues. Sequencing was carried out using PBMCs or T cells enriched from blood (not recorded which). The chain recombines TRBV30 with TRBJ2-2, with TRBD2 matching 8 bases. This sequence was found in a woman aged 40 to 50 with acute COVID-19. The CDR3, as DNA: TGTGCCTGGAGTGTTGGTAGCGGGATCACCGGGGAGCTGTTTTTT. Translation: CAWSVGSGITGELFF. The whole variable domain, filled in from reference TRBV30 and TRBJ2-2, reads SQTIHQWPATLVQPVGSPLSLECTVEGTSNPNLYWYRQAAGRGLQLLFYSVGIGQISSEVPQNLSASRPQDRQFILSSKKLLLSDSGFYLCAWSVGSGITGELFFGEGSRLTVL.